Listed here is a single TCR beta chain. The antigen remains unidentified. This sample is drawn from a study of a mutant IDH1 vaccine in newly diagnosed glioma. Whole-study context: Of the patients given treatment, approximately 60% were male and around 40% were female, and a mean age of around 44 years was recorded. Patients' prior therapy spanned radiotherapy, temozolomide, or both; most underwent both.

Whole-study results and caveats: The authors found pseudoprogression apparently unrelated to changes in top peripheral T cell clonotypes.

The table came from immunoSEQ multiplex PCR; TCRdb's copy has only in-frame clones and leaves some out. The sample holds 30,000 or so clones; about four fifths are singletons and the top ten take under 25%. The time point was: baseline, week 1 (first vaccination visit). Treatment in this sample: pre-vaccination baseline after standard-of-care therapy. The material sequenced was PBMCs, taken from a glioma patient treated with radiotherapy, temozolomide or both. This TCR was recovered from a man under 40 with glioma.

The CDR3 is CASSWLASSPDTQYF. The CDR3 bases are TGCGCCAGCAGCTGGCTCGCTAGCTCCCCAGATACGCAGTATTTT. This rearrangement joins TRBV5-1 to TRBJ2-3, with D perhaps matching TRBD2 (5 bases). CDR1 is SGHRS and CDR2 is YFSETQ in the germline V gene. Between the trimmed V and J ends, which lost 3 bases and 4 bases, there was a span of 15 bases. The CDR3 consists of 15 residues.